The 30 T cell receptor beta chains given below trace back to one sample, sequenced in a study of T cells after yellow fever vaccination. Each CDR3 protein is one row after TCRdb ran MiXCR on the 5' RACE reads. The sample includes hundreds of thousands of distinct CDR3 sequences, more than 9% of them seen just once. The specimen was PBMCs, collected on the day of the yellow fever booster vaccination. The receptors were gathered from a man aged 25-45 years who received the YFV17D yellow fever vaccine.

The rearrangement links TRBV2 to TRBJ2-4, with D tentatively TRBD1 (5 bases). CDR3 length: 15 amino acids. Germline V gives CDR1 SNHLY, CDR2 FYNNEI. The V and J ends lost 6 bases and 0 bases respectively, with 12 bases between them. The CDR3 sequence is CASRQAELAKNIQYF. The CDR3 DNA is TGTGCCAGCAGACAGGCAGAACTAGCCAAAAACATTCAGTACTTC.

This chain connects TRBV12-3 or TRBV12-4 to TRBJ2-1; weak D call: TRBD2 (7 bases). With 7 bases removed from V and 0 bases from J, the gap between germline ends came to 13 bases. The CDR3 runs 15 residues. For the CDR3, the DNA is TGTGCCAGCACTAGAGGGGGGGGCTCCTACAATGAGCAGTTCTTC. Translating it yields CASTRGGGSYNEQFF.

This clonotype was seen ten or more times. This chain joins TRBV27 and TRBJ2-1; no reliable D call. The CDR3 is 14 amino acids. Trimming took 3 bases from V and 5 from J, leaving 11 bases between them. Germline CDR1 and CDR2: MNHEY and SMNVEV (reference sequence). CDR3 in DNA: TGTGCCAGCAGTTTCTTGGCCTCGGACAATGAGCAGTTCTTC. Its translation is CASSFLASDNEQFF.

This clonotype was counted between two and nine times. The CDR3 reads CSVEKLGAGQQFF. The DNA of the CDR3 is TGCAGCGTTGAAAAATTGGGGGCGGGCCAGCAGTTCTTC. The chain carries TRBV29-1 and TRBJ2-1, with a weak D call TRBD1 (6 bases). From germline, CDR1 is SQVTM and CDR2 ANQGSEA. This CDR3 spans 13 amino acids. Trimming took off 2 bases at V and 11 bases at J, with 16 bases between the two ends.

This clonotype has only a few counts. At one end, the junction sequence differs from germline, possibly due to a read error. V gene TRBV2 combines with J gene TRBJ2-1, with 10 bases identical to TRBD1. This CDR3 has 14 residues. The germline V gene has CDR1 SNHLY and CDR2 FYNNEI. CDR3 sequence reads: CASTDYIRQGAGSF. CDR3 sequence (DNA): TGTGCCAGCACTGACTATATAAGACAGGGGGCTGGCTCCTTC.

The genes are TRBV20-1 and TRBJ2-1; D possibly uses TRBD1 or TRBD2 (5 bases each). Trimming removed 4 bases at V and 10 bases at J, with 11 bases between. Germline CDR1 reads DFQATT; CDR2 reads SNEGSKA (reference sequence). The CDR3 length is 11 residues. CDR3 sequence: CSANRDREQFF. CDR3 DNA sequence: TGCAGTGCTAACCGGGACCGAGAGCAGTTCTTC.

This clonotype came up many times. This chain connects TRBV7-9 to TRBJ1-2; no clear D. V lost 7 bases and J 2 bases, leaving 20 bases between the germline ends. Germline values: CDR1 SEHNR, CDR2 FQNEAQ (reference sequence). The CDR3 consists of 16 residues. CDR3 sequence: CASILNPSGPNYGYTF. DNA for the CDR3: TGTGCCAGCATTCTCAACCCTTCTGGTCCAAACTATGGCTACACCTTC.

The CDR3 DNA reads as TGTGCCAGCAGCTGGGGCAGTGTGGGTCCGAAGTTCTTC. This translates into CASSWGSVGPKFF. The chain combines TRBV7-2 with TRBJ2-1; perhaps TRBD1 as D (5 bases). Germline V gives CDR1 SGHTA, CDR2 FQGNSA. Deletions cut 4 bases from V and 14 bases from J, with 18 bases between. This CDR3 spans 13 amino acids.

The chain carries TRBV11-2 and TRBJ2-7; maybe TRBD1 (5 bases). Trimming took off 5 bases at V and 3 bases at J, with 8 bases between the two ends. Germline V gives CDR1 SGHAT, CDR2 FQNNGV. The CDR3 extends over 12 amino acids. The CDR3 here is CASSNGHYEQYF. CDR3 nucleotides: TGTGCCAGCAGCAACGGACACTACGAGCAGTACTTC.

The chain uses TRBV6-1 and TRBJ2-5, with D unclear. CDR1 is MNHNS, CDR2 SASEGT, per germline. CDR3 length: 14 amino acids. Deletions cut 8 bases from V and 5 bases from J, with 18 bases between. In DNA form, the CDR3 reads TGTGCCAGCGAAAGACAAATCACCCCGGAGACCCAGTACTTC. It specifies CASERQITPETQYF.

CDR3 nucleotide sequence: TGTGCCAGCAGTGAGATGGGTCAGGAGGGGACCGGGGAGCTGTTTTTT. Protein sequence: CASSEMGQEGTGELFF. V gene TRBV2 combines with J gene TRBJ2-2; a possible D gene is TRBD2 (6 bases). The CDR3 loop spans 16 amino acids. Germline V CDR1 and CDR2: SNHLY, FYNNEI. The V end was cut by 3 bases, the J end by 5 bases, with 16 bases between.

Here the CDR3 DNA reads TGTGCCAGCAGCTTAAGGTACGCCTACAATGAGCAGTTCTTC. Its protein product is CASSLRYAYNEQFF. This chain links TRBV7-2 with TRBJ2-1; no reliable D call. Germline loops: CDR1 SGHTA, CDR2 FQGNSA. The CDR3 consists of 14 residues. Trimming removed 2 bases from V and 2 bases from J, with 7 bases in between.

The chain carries TRBV27 and TRBJ2-1; 14 nucleotides agree with TRBD2. Germline loops: CDR1 MNHEY, CDR2 SMNVEV (reference sequence). The V segment lost 9 bases and the J segment 0 bases; nucleotides outside the gene matches: 7. The CDR3 is 17 residues long. CDR3 loop: CASRTSGRPSSYNEQFF. DNA of the CDR3: TGTGCCAGTAGGACTAGCGGGAGGCCAAGCTCCTACAATGAGCAGTTCTTC.

The gene calls are TRBV20-1 and TRBJ2-7, with 8 positions matching TRBD2. With V trimmed by 6 bases and J by 5 bases, 24 bases remained unmatched. The length of the CDR3 is 18 residues. Germline V gives CDR1 DFQATT, CDR2 SNEGSKA (reference sequence). CDR3 sequence reads: CSASLSSGRPINPNEQYF. The CDR3 nucleotides read TGCAGTGCCAGTTTATCTAGCGGGCGACCTATCAATCCGAACGAGCAGTACTTC.

In its sample, this clonotype was seen many times. The chain recombines TRBV15 with TRBJ1-5; 7 nucleotides align to TRBD1. The CDR3 is 16 residues long. Germline V gene sequence: CDR1 LNHNV, CDR2 YYDKDF (reference sequence). V shed 3 bases and J 4 bases; nucleotides not matched to a gene: 9. The CDR3 sequence: CATSRRPGQTNQPQHF. Here the CDR3 DNA reads TGTGCCACCAGCAGGAGACCGGGACAGACAAATCAGCCCCAGCATTTT.

This clonotype occurred a few times. Here the CDR3 reads CATYEQYF. The CDR3 DNA reads TGTGCCACCTACGAGCAGTACTTC. The chain links TRBV5-8 to TRBJ2-7; D is undetermined. The CDR3 consists of 8 residues. Germline loops: CDR1 SGHTS, CDR2 YDEGEE. Trimming removed 9 bases from V and 2 bases from J, with 0 bases in between.

The chain combines TRBV7-2 with TRBJ2-5, with 7 bases lining up with TRBD2. This CDR3 region has 12 residues. Germline CDR1 and CDR2: SGHTA and FQGNSA. V lost 8 bases and J lost 6; bases outside the gene matches: 6. CDR3 nucleotide sequence: TGTGCCAGCCGCCGGGGGGATCAGACCCAGTACTTC. Translating gives CASRRGDQTQYF. The variable domain in full, with the rest retrieved from reference TRBV7-2 and TRBJ2-5, is GAGVSQSPSNKVTEKGKDVELRCDPISGHTALYWYRQSLGQGLEFLIYFQGNSAPDKSGLPSDRFSAERTGGSVSTLTIQRTQQEDSAVYLCASRRGDQTQYFGPGTRLLVL.

In this sample, this clonotype turned up a few times. The chain has TRBV30 and TRBJ2-3, with D maybe TRBD2 (6 bases). Between the trimmed V and J ends, which lost 7 bases and 3 bases, there was a span of 14 bases. Germline CDR1 GTSNPN, CDR2 SVGIG (reference sequence). This CDR3 is built from 13 residues. The CDR3 nucleotides read TGTGCCTCCTGGCGCGGGATAACAGATACGCAGTATTTT. It is translated as CASWRGITDTQYF.

The rearrangement links TRBV12-3 or TRBV12-4 to TRBJ2-5; D tentatively reads TRBD1 or TRBD2 (5 bases each). Between the trimmed V and J ends, which lost 5 bases and 5 bases, there was a span of 15 bases. The CDR3 runs to 14 residues. DNA for the CDR3: TGTGCCAGCAGTACCTCAGACGGGACGGAGACCCAGTACTTC. Protein sequence: CASSTSDGTETQYF.

This chain links TRBV20-1 with TRBJ2-7, with D perhaps TRBD2 (6 bases). CDR3 size: 14 residues. From germline, CDR1 is DFQATT and CDR2 SNEGSKA (reference sequence). Trimming cost V 7 bases and J 4 bases, with 20 bases left between them. The CDR3 region has the DNA TGCAGTGGTAAAAACTTGGGGGGACTTTACGAGCAGTACTTC. Its protein product is CSGKNLGGLYEQYF.

V gene TRBV7-8 combines with J gene TRBJ2-1; D is uncertain. This CDR3 comprises 15 residues. In germline, CDR1 is SGHVS, CDR2 FQNEAQ. The ends were cut back, 5 bases at V and 0 bases at J, with 11 bases in the middle. CDR3 region: CASSPVGSSYNEQFF. The CDR3 coding sequence is TGTGCCAGCAGCCCAGTGGGCAGCTCCTACAATGAGCAGTTCTTC. Full variable domain (remainder filled in from reference TRBV7-8 and TRBJ2-1): GAGVSQSPRYKVAKRGQDVALRCDPISGHVSLFWYQQALGQGPEFLTYFQNEAQLDKSGLPSDRFFAERPEGSVSTLKIQRTQQEDSAVYLCASSPVGSSYNEQFFGPGTRLTVL.

This clonotype has only a few counts. This rearrangement joins TRBV7-2 to TRBJ2-5, with 13 bases identical to TRBD2. CDR3 length equals 16 residues. The V gene end was trimmed by 5 bases and the J gene end by 8 bases; junction bases not matched to a gene: 11. The germline gives CDR1 SGHTA, CDR2 FQGNSA. For the CDR3, the DNA is TGTGCCAGCAGCGACGTCACCACTAGCGGGAGGGGTACCCAGTACTTC. Protein: CASSDVTTSGRGTQYF.

This sequence joins TRBV20-1 and TRBJ2-3; 10 nucleotides line up with TRBD2. V shed 0 bases and J 3 bases; nucleotides not matched to a gene: 3. This CDR3 region has 15 residues. Germline CDR1 and CDR2: DFQATT and SNEGSKA (reference sequence). CDR3 amino acids: CSARDPSGRTDTQYF. The CDR3 region has the DNA TGCAGTGCTAGAGACCCTAGCGGGAGAACAGATACGCAGTATTTT.

This clonotype was seen ten or more times. The chain employs TRBV4-3 and TRBJ2-2, with D possibly being TRBD1 (6 bases). Germline CDR1 reads LGHNA; CDR2 reads YSLEER. With 5 bases removed from V and 1 base from J, the gap between germline ends came to 8 bases. This CDR3 has 14 residues. The CDR3 spells CASSWGQNTGELFF. Here the CDR3 DNA reads TGCGCCAGCAGCTGGGGACAGAACACCGGGGAGCTGTTTTTT.

This clonotype was detected ten times or more. The J gene is TRBJ2-7, the V gene TRBV7-2; 7 nucleotides match TRBD1. This CDR3 contains 15 residues. V lost 5 bases, J lost 3 bases, and 10 bases stayed unmatched. From germline, CDR1 is SGHTA and CDR2 FQGNSA. CDR3 residues: CASSQGQIPYYEQYF. The CDR3 DNA follows: TGTGCCAGCAGCCAGGGACAGATCCCATACTACGAGCAGTACTTC.

V and J are TRBV7-9 and TRBJ1-1; the D gene is possibly TRBD1 (5 bases). V lost 0 bases, J lost 6 bases, and 17 bases lay in between. Germline CDR1 reads SEHNR; CDR2 reads FQNEAQ (reference sequence). The CDR3 is 16 amino acids. Here the CDR3 reads CASSLARGTPRAEAFF. The CDR3, as DNA: TGTGCCAGCAGCTTAGCAAGGGGAACACCGCGGGCTGAAGCTTTCTTT.

This rearrangement joins TRBV12-3 or TRBV12-4 to TRBJ2-7; 11 bases match TRBD1. CDR3 length: 15 amino acids. With V trimmed by 6 bases and J by 2 bases, 6 bases remained unmatched. The chain's CDR3 is CASSPGQGAAYEQYF. In nucleotides, the CDR3 is TGTGCCAGCAGCCCCGGACAGGGGGCGGCCTACGAGCAGTACTTC.

This clonotype was seen only a few times. The chain uses TRBV6-2 or TRBV6-3 and TRBJ2-3; no clear D. The V gene's germline CDR1 is MNHEY and CDR2 SVGEGT. The CDR3 is 12 residues long. Trimming left V 2 bases short and J 10 bases short, with 10 bases between. CDR3 in DNA: TGTGCCAGCAGTTACGACATTATAGCGCAGTATTTT. The encoded protein is CASSYDIIAQYF.

This clonotype was seen only a few times. The chain joins TRBV10-3 to TRBJ2-6, with D hard to call. Germline CDR1 reads ENHRY; CDR2 reads SYGVKD. Trimming shortened V by 6 bases and J by 0 bases, and 6 bases separated the two germline ends. The CDR3 contains 14 residues. CDR3 bases: TGTGCCATCAGACCCCTCTCTGGGGCCAACGTCCTGACTTTC. It encodes CAIRPLSGANVLTF.

This sequence joins TRBV7-6 and TRBJ2-1; the match to TRBD2 covers 14 bases. In germline, CDR1 is SGHVS, CDR2 FNYEAQ. V was pared by 6 bases and J by 6 bases, with 16 bases of the junction left unmatched. The CDR3 is made up of 19 amino acids. The CDR3 nucleotides are TGTGCCAGCAGGCGTACCGATTACAGGGGACTAGCGGGAGCCAATGAGCAGTTCTTC. Protein: CASRRTDYRGLAGANEQFF.